This record concerns one T cell receptor (beta chain) sequence. There is no known antigen for this receptor. Per-base quality was not reported, and no clone a single base away is much larger than it. The data derive from a study of immune evolution from preneoplasia to lung adenocarcinoma (dated by TCRdb to 2020 to 2022). Looking at the study overall: HLA loss of heterozygosity was observed in roughly 6.8%, 16% and 36% of AIS, MIA and ADC lesions, respectively, and was not observed in any AAH lesions. It was reported in the study that roughly 100 samples were used for TCR sequencing. A total of under 60 patients with pulmonary nodules who underwent surgical resection were included in the overall cohort. The immune data were combined with whole exome sequencing and methylation data from the same cohort of nodules. The sample size was set by how many specimens were available, not by a prior power calculation. POLYSOLVER was used to infer class I HLA alleles from exome data, and LOHHLA was used to detect allele-specific HLA loss. Resected precursor lesions (AAH, AIS, MIA) and invasive adenocarcinomas were each compared against paired morphologically normal lung tissue. The study combined immune gene expression, TCR sequencing and multiplex immunofluorescence to profile immune contexture across lung adenocarcinoma precursors and invasive adenocarcinoma. TCR sequencing data were obtained from under 60 patients.

TCR beta CDR3 regions were sequenced from DNA using the immunoSEQ hsTCRbeta Kit. The paper's data handling went like this. The ImmunoSEQ Analyzer was used to analyse the TCR sequencing data. T cell clonality was defined as 1 minus Pielou's evenness, calculated on productive rearrangements. The inverse Simpson index, applied to productive templates, was used to measure T cell diversity. T cell density was TCR beta template counts normalized to usable DNA, estimated by amplifying and sequencing housekeeping genes. Two-sided Kruskal-Wallis tests were used to compare TCR metrics between histologic stages. TCRdb mirrors the immuneACCESS table, restricted to in-frame sequences. Some clones are absent from its copies; in checked studies, under half trace to an unresolved V gene, and the reason for the others is unknown. V and J calls and clone size follow that table, whereas D and trimming were derived from the DNA. Within this sample are about 14,000 clones, with about 82% of them counted one time only. The ten largest clones represent more than 4% of the sample.

Patients underwent resection in Japan or China between about 2013 and 2018. The histologic diagnosis of each case was independently confirmed on H&E slides by two lung cancer pathologists. Macro-dissection after pathologic assessment enriched premalignant or tumor cells for nucleic acid extraction. DNA was isolated from FFPE tissue using the AllPrep DNA/RNA FFPE Kit. What the study reported, not specific to this receptor: Clonality was highest in normal lung, while later-stage lesions appeared to show lower clonality but higher T cell density and diversity. Compared with EGFR-mutant or double wild-type lesions, KRAS-mutant nodules had the highest T cell clonality. Findings were based on association rather than direct causation; larger cohorts with long-term follow-up and longitudinal biopsies were deemed needed. Normal lung had the highest top T cell clone frequencies, and these frequencies appeared to fall progressively from AAH through AIS, MIA and invasive adenocarcinoma. Because all patients came from Japan and China, whether the findings apply to Western populations was uncertain.

The germline V gene (reference sequence) supplies CDR1 SGHNT and CDR2 YYREEE. Counted from cysteine to phenylalanine, this CDR3 has 15 amino acids. The retained sequence is limited to the CDR3, 45 bases, with the frame set at the first base. At the junction V is shortened by 2 bases and J by 5 bases, with 14 bases in between. The receptor was derived from an older person with lung adenocarcinoma. The chain links TRBV5-4 with TRBJ2-1, with an unclear D gene assignment. Material for sequencing was FFPE minimally invasive lung adenocarcinoma tissue. The meaning of the sample's cell subset or site label: micro-invasive lung adenocarcinoma (MIA). The nucleotides read TGTGCCAGCAGCTTCTGGCAGACGTTACACAATGAGCAGTTCTTC. Translated, it reads CASSFWQTLHNEQFF.